Presented here are 27 T cell receptor beta chains from one specimen sequenced in a study of blood T cell repertoires in COVID-19. Produced via immunoSEQ multiplex PCR; TCRdb's table is partial and in-frame only. Here the sample spans about 200,000 clones, about 88% being singletons. Sequences were obtained from peripheral blood. All receptors derive from a middle-aged woman with acute or convalescent COVID-19.

In regard to this clone: The junction shows a germline mismatch at one end, possibly a read error. J is TRBJ1-1 and V is TRBV25-1; D is unclear. CDR3 length equals 15 residues. The germline CDR1 and CDR2 sequences are MGHDK and SYGVNS. CDR3 in DNA: TGTGCCAGCAGTGATGTTGGGCAGGTTTACACTGAAGTTTTCTTT. Residues: CASSDVGQVYTEVFF.

CDR3 sequence (DNA): TGTGCCATCAGTGATAGGAGTACGCGGGCCTACAATGAGCAGTTCTTC. It yields the protein CAISDRSTRAYNEQFF. V gene TRBV10-3 combines with J gene TRBJ2-1, with D possibly TRBD2 on 5 matching bases. From germline, CDR1 is ENHRY and CDR2 SYGVKD. V shed 3 bases and J shed 2 bases, with 14 bases lying between them. The CDR3 runs 16 residues.

The J gene is TRBJ2-7, the V gene TRBV6-6, with D uncertain. The CDR3 length is 13 residues. Germline values: CDR1 MNHNY, CDR2 SVGAGI (reference sequence). V lost 2 bases, J lost 3 bases, and 8 bases lay in between. The CDR3 sequence: CASSYNSDYEQYV. CDR3 DNA: TGTGCCAGCAGTTACAATAGTGACTACGAGCAGTACGTC.

This chain joins TRBV9 and TRBJ1-2; TRBD1 might be the D (6 bases). The CDR3 runs 15 residues. V was trimmed by 3 bases and J by 2 bases, leaving 14 bases between them. Per the germline V gene, CDR1 is SGDLS and CDR2 is YYNGEE. The CDR3 DNA reads TGTGCCAGCAGCGGCTGGACAGTCAGCAACTATGGCTACACCTTC. Residues: CASSGWTVSNYGYTF.

V gene TRBV29-1 combines with J gene TRBJ2-3; 14 bases are a match to TRBD2. The CDR3 covers 16 residues. J gave up 5 bases and V 3 bases, and 7 bases lay outside the gene matches. CDR1 and CDR2 (germline): SQVTM, ANQGSEA. The chain's CDR3 is CSVEGTSGGWGDTQYF. The CDR3 DNA reads TGCAGCGTTGAGGGGACTAGCGGGGGCTGGGGAGATACGCAGTATTTT.

The rearrangement joins TRBV9 to TRBJ2-2, with TRBD1 matching 7 bases. J lost 5 bases, V lost 3 bases, and 1 base had no gene match. The germline V gene has CDR1 SGDLS and CDR2 YYNGEE. The CDR3 is 13 residues long. Here the CDR3 reads CASSGQGTGELFF. The CDR3 region has the DNA TGTGCCAGCAGCGGACAGGGAACCGGGGAGCTGTTTTTT. Based on the CDR3 plus reference TRBV9 and TRBJ2-2, the full variable domain is DSGVTQTPKHLITATGQRVTLRCSPRSGDLSVYWYQQSLDQGLQFLIQYYNGEERAKGNILERFSAQQFPDLHSELNLSSLELGDSALYFCASSGQGTGELFFGEGSRLTVL.

The CDR3 nucleotides are TGTGCCAGCAGTTACTCCGGGCGCTGGGGCTACTATGGCTACACCTTC. Translation: CASSYSGRWGYYGYTF. The chain joins TRBV6-5 to TRBJ1-2, with D possibly being TRBD1 (5 bases). V shed 0 bases and J shed 3 bases, with 14 bases lying between them. CDR1 is MNHEY and CDR2 is SVGAGI in the germline V gene. The CDR3 sequence is 16 residues long.

This sequence joins TRBV7-3 and TRBJ1-2, with unresolved D. There are 15 residues in the CDR3. The germline V gene encodes CDR1 SGHTA and CDR2 FQGTGA. Trimming took off 5 bases at V and 4 bases at J, with 17 bases between the two ends. CDR3 nucleotides: TGTGCCAGCAGCCCCTGGGCCGGCGGGGTCTATGGCTACACCTTC. This sequence encodes CASSPWAGGVYGYTF.

This clone was seen a handful of times. This chain connects TRBV27 to TRBJ2-2; 8 nucleotides line up with TRBD1. V lost 3 bases to trimming and J lost 3 bases; unmatched junction nucleotides: 6. The germline CDR1 and CDR2 sequences are MNHEY and SMNVEV (reference sequence). The CDR3 runs 16 residues. The CDR3 DNA follows: TGTGCCAGCAGTTTGAGACAGGGGCGACACACCGGGGAGCTGTTTTTT. The encoded protein is CASSLRQGRHTGELFF.

The chain combines TRBV3-1 (or the pseudogene TRBV3-2) with TRBJ1-3; D is undetermined. This CDR3 is 15 amino acids long. Between the trimmed V and J ends, which lost 0 bases and 0 bases, there was a span of 6 bases. The V gene's germline CDR1 is LGHDT and CDR2 YNNKEL (reference sequence). CDR3 DNA: TGTGCCAGCAGCCAAGAATTAGTCTCTGGAAACACCATATATTTT. Translation: CASSQELVSGNTIYF.

The chain joins TRBV19 to TRBJ1-4; the match to TRBD1 covers 9 bases. V was pared by 5 bases and J by 6 bases, with 7 bases of the junction left unmatched. This CDR3 region has 15 residues. Germline CDR1 and CDR2: LNHDA and SQIVND (reference sequence). DNA for the CDR3: TGTGCCAGTAGTCAAACAGGGGGCGTGGATGAAAAACTGTTTTTT. It specifies CASSQTGGVDEKLFF. The entire variable domain, with the rest obtained from reference TRBV19 and TRBJ1-4, is as follows: DGGITQSPKYLFRKEGQNVTLSCEQNLNHDAMYWYRQDPGQGLRLIYYSQIVNDFQKGDIAEGYSVSREKKESFPLTVTSAQKNPTAFYLCASSQTGGVDEKLFFGSGTQLSVL.

The chain uses TRBV5-6 and TRBJ2-7; D perhaps matches TRBD1 (6 bases). This CDR3 contains 14 residues. Trimming took 2 bases from V and 2 from J, leaving 11 bases between them. Germline CDR1 reads SGHDT; CDR2 reads YYEEEE. CDR3 sequence: CASSFWTAAYEQYV. The CDR3 DNA sequence: TGTGCCAGCAGCTTCTGGACAGCAGCCTACGAGCAGTACGTC.

This chain joins TRBV15 and TRBJ1-5; 10 nucleotides match TRBD1. Per germline, CDR1 LNHNV and CDR2 YYDKDF (reference sequence). The CDR3 contains 17 residues. V was pared by 0 bases and J by 5 bases, with 7 bases of the junction left unmatched. CDR3 loop: CATSRDGGQGGHQPQHF. CDR3 DNA: TGTGCCACCAGCAGAGATGGAGGACAGGGGGGACATCAGCCCCAGCATTTT.

The chain joins TRBV2 to TRBJ1-1; a weak D match, TRBD1 (5 bases). The V gene's germline CDR1 is SNHLY and CDR2 FYNNEI. This CDR3 region has 15 residues. Trimming removed 2 bases from V and 8 bases from J, with 18 bases in between. CDR3 nucleotides: TGTGCCAGCAGTGAACTCTCGGGTTCTGGGGGGGAAGCTTTCTTT. Translation: CASSELSGSGGEAFF. Drawing the rest from reference TRBV2 and TRBJ1-1, the complete variable domain is EPEVTQTPSHQVTQMGQEVILRCVPISNHLYFYWYRQILGQKVEFLVSFYNNEISEKSEIFDDQFSVERPDGSNFTLKIRSTKLEDSAMYFCASSELSGSGGEAFFGQGTRLTVV.

The V call is TRBV2, the J call TRBJ2-7; D unresolved. From germline, CDR1 is SNHLY and CDR2 FYNNEI. Between the trimmed V and J ends, which lost 4 bases and 2 bases, there was a span of 9 bases. This CDR3 contains 13 residues. The DNA of the CDR3 is TGTGCCAGCAGTGTGGGCCGGACCTACGAGCAGTACGTC. It specifies CASSVGRTYEQYV.

This clone was counted a single time. The chain uses TRBV5-1 and TRBJ2-5, with 8 bases aligning to TRBD2. Germline CDR1 SGHRS, CDR2 YFSETQ. The CDR3 is made up of 15 amino acids. The J segment lost 2 bases and the V segment lost 4 bases, leaving 7 bases of the junction unmatched. CDR3 DNA: TGCGCCAGCAGCCTTAGCGGGGAGGAGCAAGAGACCCAGTACTTC. The encoded protein is CASSLSGEEQETQYF.

The chain recombines TRBV15 with TRBJ1-3; 7 bases map to TRBD1. This CDR3 region has 15 residues. CDR1 is LNHNV, CDR2 YYDKDF, per germline (reference sequence). The V gene end was trimmed by 3 bases and the J gene end by 2 bases; junction bases not matched to a gene: 4. CDR3 nucleotides: TGTGCCACCAGCAGCTTCGACAGGGCTGGAAACACCATATATTTT. This codes for CATSSFDRAGNTIYF.

J is TRBJ1-2 and V is TRBV7-9, with 9 bases aligning to TRBD1. Per germline, CDR1 SEHNR and CDR2 FQNEAQ (reference sequence). The CDR3 loop spans 17 amino acids. Trimming cost V 7 bases and J 4 bases; bases outside gene matches: 16. The CDR3: CASNNQGGTGSGYGYTF. The CDR3 nucleotides read TGTGCCAGCAATAACCAAGGTGGGACAGGGTCTGGCTATGGCTACACCTTC.

This chain links TRBV9 with TRBJ1-6, with D perhaps matching TRBD1 (6 bases). The ends were cut back, 5 bases at V and 8 bases at J, with 20 bases in the middle. CDR1 and CDR2 from the germline V gene are SGDLS and YYNGEE. The CDR3 runs to 16 residues. The CDR3 loop is CASSGGGHPLDSPLHF. CDR3 nucleotide sequence: TGTGCCAGCAGTGGTGGGGGACATCCCTTGGATTCACCCCTCCACTTT.

This clone was counted a few times. This chain connects TRBV2 to TRBJ1-5; 7 positions match TRBD1. V was clipped by 7 bases and J by 0 bases; unmatched bases: 6. CDR1 and CDR2 from the germline V gene are SNHLY and FYNNEI. The CDR3 loop spans 15 amino acids. The CDR3, as DNA: TGTGCCAGCACACAGGGGCTTTATAGCAATCAGCCCCAGCATTTT. Translation gives CASTQGLYSNQPQHF.

The chain has TRBV7-3 and TRBJ2-5, with 8 bases that match TRBD2. Per the germline V gene, CDR1 is SGHTA and CDR2 is FQGTGA. J lost 3 bases, V lost 6 bases, and 6 bases had no gene match. CDR3 length equals 14 residues. The CDR3 bases are TGTGCCAGCAGGAGAAAAGCGGGGGAAGAGACCCAGTACTTC. The encoded protein is CASRRKAGEETQYF.

The CDR3 here is CASSQGTSANTGELFF. The CDR3 DNA follows: TGTGCCAGCAGCCAAGGGACTAGCGCGAACACCGGGGAGCTGTTTTTT. V gene TRBV4-2 combines with J gene TRBJ2-2; 9 positions match TRBD2. V lost 1 base, J lost 0 bases, and 0 bases stayed unmatched. CDR3 length: 16 residues. CDR1 is LGHNA and CDR2 is YNFKEQ in the germline V gene.

This chain uses TRBV11-3 with TRBJ2-3, with 9 bases identical to TRBD2. The CDR3 sequence is 14 residues long. V trimming: 3 bases; J trimming: 8 bases; junction bases outside the gene matches: 6. Germline values: CDR1 SGHNT, CDR2 YENEEA. CDR3: CASSFSGGSATQYF. The CDR3 DNA is TGTGCCAGCAGCTTTAGCGGGGGCTCCGCTACGCAGTATTTT.

The V call is TRBV5-6, the J call TRBJ2-2; 11 nucleotides match TRBD1. J lost 4 bases, V lost 2 bases, and 4 bases had no gene match. Germline CDR1 SGHDT, CDR2 YYEEEE. The CDR3 runs to 16 residues. The CDR3 spells CASSFRDRGSTGELFF. CDR3 sequence (DNA): TGTGCCAGCAGCTTCCGGGACAGGGGGTCCACCGGGGAGCTGTTTTTT.

The chain employs TRBV24-1 and TRBJ1-2; weak D call: TRBD1 (6 bases). V dropped 3 bases and J dropped 3 bases, with 16 bases sitting between them. Germline V gene data show CDR1 as KGHDR and CDR2 as SFDVKD. There are 16 residues in the CDR3. CDR3 amino acids: CATSDPWAGGHYGYTF. As DNA, the CDR3 is TGTGCCACCAGTGATCCCTGGGCGGGGGGCCACTATGGCTACACCTTC.

The chain is built from TRBV4-1 and TRBJ2-7; possibly TRBD2 for D (5 bases). Germline CDR1 reads MGHRA; CDR2 reads YSYEKL. This CDR3 is built from 13 residues. V lost 0 bases and J 6 bases, leaving 9 bases between the germline ends. Here the CDR3 reads CASSQDLGSEQYV. Written as DNA, the CDR3 is TGCGCCAGCAGCCAAGATCTGGGGAGCGAGCAGTACGTC.

This chain uses TRBV11-2 with TRBJ2-5; D remains ambiguous. V lost 6 bases to trimming and J lost 4 bases, with 9 bases between them. There are 12 residues in the CDR3. CDR1 is SGHAT, CDR2 FQNNGV, per germline. This chain's CDR3 is CASRVSAETQYF. In DNA, the CDR3 is TGTGCCAGCAGAGTGAGTGCAGAGACCCAGTACTTC.